This record covers a single T cell receptor beta chain. Its specificity is not known. Germline CDR1 and CDR2: DFQATT and SNEGSKA (reference sequence). This CDR3 has 11 residues. The ends were cut back, 4 bases at V and 1 base at J, with 5 bases in the middle. The record originates from a study of CD8 T cells in ankylosing spondylitis. TCRdb recomputed calls from the 5' RACE reads with MiXCR, one row per CDR3 protein. There are roughly 350,000 distinct CDR3 sequences in the sample; approximately 8.2% occur only once, and 14% to 15% lies in the top ten. General study points: Researchers reportedly found disease-linked clones significantly enriched in matched ankylosing spondylitis synovial fluid. In ankylosing spondylitis blood, a motif of eight highly homologous TCR beta variants appeared characteristic.

This receptor was obtained from a male donor with ankylosing spondylitis. The V gene is TRBV20-1, the J gene TRBJ2-7; unclear D gene. The sequenced sample consisted of blood, either unsorted or a sorted T cell fraction (not recorded which). The CDR3 reads CSAIYSYEQYF. DNA for the CDR3: TGCAGTGCTATTTATTCCTACGAGCAGTACTTC.